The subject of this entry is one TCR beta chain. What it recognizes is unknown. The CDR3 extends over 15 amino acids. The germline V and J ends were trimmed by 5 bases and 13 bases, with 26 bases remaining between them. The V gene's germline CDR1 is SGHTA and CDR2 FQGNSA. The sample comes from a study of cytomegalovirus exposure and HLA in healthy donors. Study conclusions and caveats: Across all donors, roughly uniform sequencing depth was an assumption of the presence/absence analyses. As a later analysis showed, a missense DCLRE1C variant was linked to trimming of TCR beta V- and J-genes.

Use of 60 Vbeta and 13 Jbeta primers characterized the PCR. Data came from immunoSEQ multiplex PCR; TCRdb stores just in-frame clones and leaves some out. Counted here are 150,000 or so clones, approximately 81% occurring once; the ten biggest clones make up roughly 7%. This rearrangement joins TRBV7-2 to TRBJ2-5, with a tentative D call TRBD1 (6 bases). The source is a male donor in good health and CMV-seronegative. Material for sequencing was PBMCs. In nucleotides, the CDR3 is TGTGCCAGCAGCCCCCAATCAGGGGTACCGGGGACCGGGTACTTC. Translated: CASSPQSGVPGTGYF.